Detailed here is one T cell receptor beta chain. This clonotype has just a few counts. Its recognized antigen is unknown. The sample holds no much larger clone one base away, and base qualities are not on file. The sequencing machine was an Illumina HiSeq 1500. TCRdb took the public reads, trimmed them with fastp at Q25, ran MiXCR for clone calling and kept in-frame beta chains. Each CDR3 protein appears once, grouped with its most common genes and DNA. The sample includes approximately 260,000 distinct CDR3 sequences, with about 18% observed a single time. Jointly, the top ten make up approximately 44% of the sample. The data were obtained in a study of T cell repertoires in cytomegalovirus infection (dated by TCRdb to the late 2010s). Regarding the research as a whole: Donor HLA type was relevant to the analysis, because carriage of CMV infection together with the matching HLA type was indicated by public TCR beta signatures. General conclusions and limits of the study: In the ex vivo response, HLA-C-restricted CMV-specific TCR beta clonotypes were dominant, and in two of eight donors the single most frequent clonotype came from this HLA-C-restricted group. In both this cohort and an independent cohort of several hundred donors, the cumulative frequency of public TCR beta family members distinguished carriers of CMV infection plus the relevant HLA type.

The CDR3 spans 15 residues, from the cysteine through the phenylalanine. Just CDR3 DNA is preserved here, 45 bases in frame from base 1. In the germline V gene, CDR1 corresponds to MNHNS and CDR2 to SASEGT. V is shortened by 3 bases, J by 8 bases, and the region joining them spans 16 bases. This clonotype was sampled from a human donor in good health (CMV status not recorded). Some clones in this sample may be carry-over from other donors' samples. The receptor chain draws on TRBV6-1 and TRBJ1-4; the D region possibly corresponds to TRBD1 (5 bases align). Material for sequencing was CD8+ T cells from PBMCs. The CDR3 amino acid sequence is: CASSDQDKFWEKLFF. The sequence in DNA is TGTGCCAGCAGTGATCAGGACAAATTTTGGGAAAAACTGTTTTTT.